The rows below give T cell receptor beta chains drawn from one sample of a study of CD8 T cells in Susac syndrome. TCRdb called the immunoSEQ multiplex PCR reads again in MiXCR, with one record for every CDR3 protein. The sample includes under 150,000 distinct CDR3 sequences, around 90% of them seen just once. Sequencing input: CD8+ T cells from PBMCs. These receptors all stem from a human donor with multiple sclerosis. Each CDR3 is given with its conserved first and last residue. The D gene is left open where the match is weak. Clone sizes are given selectively: once, few, many, or a class where the clone is expanded.

v_gene	abundance	j_gene	d_gene	CDR3aa	CDR3nt
TRBV2	.	TRBJ1-4	.	CASSPGDLNEKLFF	TGTGCCAGCAGTCCGGGGGATCTAAATGAAAAACTGTTTTTT
TRBV15	.	TRBJ2-1	TRBD1	CATSRPGTGANEQFF	TGTGCCACCAGCAGACCAGGGACAGGGGCCAATGAGCAGTTCTTC
TRBV29-1	once	TRBJ2-7	.	CSVEYSPYEQYF	TGCAGCGTTGAATACTCACCCTACGAGCAGTACTTC
TRBV20-1	.	TRBJ2-5	.	CSAPRGNQETQYF	TGCAGTGCCCCACGGGGCAACCAAGAGACCCAGTACTTC
TRBV9	.	TRBJ1-1	.	CASSVGVGQAFF	TGTGCCAGCAGCGTAGGCGTAGGGCAAGCTTTCTTT
TRBV29-1	.	TRBJ1-2	TRBD1	CSVLTGGAQGYGYTF	TGCAGCGTCCTTACAGGGGGTGCGCAGGGCTATGGCTACACCTTC
TRBV30	.	TRBJ1-2	.	CAWSVEPQSHGYTF	TGTGCCTGGAGTGTAGAACCTCAAAGCCATGGCTACACCTTC
TRBV12-3/TRBV12-4	once	TRBJ2-1	.	CASRDYGFDEQFF	TGTGCCAGCAGGGACTATGGTTTCGATGAGCAGTTCTTC
TRBV29-1	once	TRBJ1-1	.	CSVPDGNTEAFF	TGCAGCGTTCCAGACGGGAACACTGAAGCTTTCTTT
TRBV9	.	TRBJ1-2	.	CASSVGEVGVYGYTF	TGTGCCAGCAGCGTAGGGGAGGTCGGGGTCTATGGCTACACCTTC
TRBV19	.	TRBJ2-6	.	CASSIEGVGANVLTF	TGTGCCAGTAGTATAGAGGGAGTTGGGGCCAACGTCCTGACTTTC
TRBV29-1	.	TRBJ2-7	TRBD1	CSVETETGDLPYEQYF	TGCAGCGTCGAAACCGAGACAGGGGATTTACCCTACGAGCAGTACTTC
TRBV19	.	TRBJ2-7	.	CASSTYTRSYEQYF	TGTGCCAGTAGTACCTATACACGCTCCTACGAGCAGTACTTC
TRBV12-3/TRBV12-4	.	TRBJ2-1	.	CASSLAYSYNEQFF	TGTGCCAGCAGCTTGGCGTACTCCTACAATGAGCAGTTCTTC